What follows are 2 T cell receptor beta chains derived from one specimen sequenced in a study of response to subunit inactivated influenza vaccine. Via MiXCR, TCRdb re-called the RT-PCR reads, giving one row per CDR3 protein. The profile shows roughly 670,000 distinct CDR3 sequences, about 14% of them singletons. The specimen comprised PBMCs from blood, sampled 14 to 15 days before vaccination. The receptors originated from a man between 45 and 60 years old who received an inactivated influenza vaccine.

This clonotype was found a few times. The chain is built from TRBV20-1 and TRBJ2-5, with 9 nucleotides matching TRBD1. This CDR3 has 17 amino acids. Germline V lookup: CDR1 DFQATT, CDR2 SNEGSKA (reference sequence). J lost 3 bases, V lost 0 bases, and 11 bases had no gene match. The CDR3 DNA follows: TGCAGTGCTAGAGATGGGGTGGGTTGGGACAGGGAAGAGACCCAGTACTTC. Its translation is CSARDGVGWDREETQYF.

In its sample, this clonotype was seen many times. This chain connects TRBV20-1 to TRBJ1-1; no reliable D call. Deletions cut 0 bases from V and 1 base from J, with 6 bases between. Looked up from germline, CDR1 is DFQATT and CDR2 is SNEGSKA (reference sequence). This CDR3 region has 13 residues. CDR3: CSARDWANTEAFF. Here the CDR3 DNA reads TGCAGTGCTAGAGACTGGGCGAACACTGAAGCTTTCTTT.